The present T cell receptor beta chain was sequenced within a study of cytomegalovirus exposure and HLA in healthy donors. General study findings and limits: Follow-up analysis later connected one missense variant in DCLRE1C with trimming of TCR beta V- and J-genes.

CDR1 SGHVS and CDR2 FQNEAQ come from the germline V gene. Unmatched junction bases numbered 3, after V lost 5 bases and J lost 0 bases. The CDR3 totals 14 residues. With 60 Vbeta and 13 Jbeta primers, the PCR was carried out. Measured with immunoSEQ multiplex PCR; TCRdb has only the in-frame clones, and not every one. The sample contains 90,000 to 150,000 clones, around 84% of which appear only once. Concerning this clone itself: Its target is not known.

Sequenced material: PBMCs. V is TRBV7-8 and J is TRBJ2-7; 8 bases line up with TRBD2. This TCR was recovered from a woman aged 25 to 39 in good health and CMV-seropositive. The CDR3 bases are TGTGCCAGCAGCCTTAGCGGGAACTCCTACGAGCAGTACTTC. It is translated as CASSLSGNSYEQYF.